The 29 T cell receptor beta chains below come from one sample, sequenced in a study listed by TCRdb under 2016. Library generation was performed with RT-PCR. TCRdb names Illumina MiSeq as the instrument used. Using fastp trimming at Q25 and MiXCR clonotype assembly, TCRdb reanalyzed the public sequencing data and kept in-frame beta chains. Entries that share a CDR3 protein sequence are merged under the most common genes and DNA. This sample has more than 600,000 distinct CDR3 sequences in its table, and 14% of those were observed once. The ten biggest clones cover 3.6% of the sample. Sequencing used memory CD4+ T cells from blood. Receptor source: a female donor in good health, serving as a healthy control.

The rearrangement joins TRBV12-3 or TRBV12-4 to TRBJ1-2; unclear D gene. V lost 5 bases and J 3 bases, leaving 13 bases between the germline ends. This CDR3 comprises 14 residues. The CDR3 sequence is CASSLIGRDYGYTF. DNA for the CDR3: TGTGCCAGCAGTCTGATAGGTAGGGACTATGGCTACACCTTC.

This clonotype was counted at least ten times. The rearrangement uses TRBV20-1 and TRBJ2-7, with D maybe TRBD2 (7 bases). Trimming cost V 5 bases and J 5 bases, with 10 bases left between them. Germline CDR1 reads DFQATT; CDR2 reads SNEGSKA (reference sequence). The CDR3 consists of 11 residues. CDR3: CSARGADEQYF. Written as DNA, the CDR3 is TGCAGTGCTCGGGGGGCCGACGAGCAGTACTTC.

This clonotype was observed at least ten times. The V and J genes are TRBV12-3 or TRBV12-4 and TRBJ2-7; TRBD1 is a possible D gene (6 bases). The CDR3 runs 14 residues. The germline V and J ends were trimmed by 2 bases and 7 bases, with 15 bases remaining between them. The chain's CDR3 is CASSLWQGKGEQYF. The CDR3 nucleotides are TGTGCCAGCAGTTTATGGCAGGGGAAGGGTGAGCAGTACTTC.

This clonotype was detected a few times. This rearrangement joins TRBV6-1 to TRBJ1-5; D gene ambiguous. Trimming left V 0 bases short and J 0 bases short, with 6 bases between. Germline lookup yields CDR1 MNHNS and CDR2 SASEGT. The CDR3 is made up of 15 amino acids. CDR3 region: CASSEAVNSNQPQHF. The CDR3 DNA reads TGTGCCAGCAGTGAAGCGGTTAATAGCAATCAGCCCCAGCATTTT.

The rearrangement links TRBV7-3 to TRBJ2-3; D call uncertain. The CDR3 loop spans 14 amino acids. Germline assignment: CDR1 SGHTA and CDR2 FQGTGA. Deletions cut 2 bases from V and 2 bases from J, with 8 bases between. CDR3 coding DNA: TGTGCCAGCAGCTTACCAGCGTTCACAGATACGCAGTATTTT. Amino acids: CASSLPAFTDTQYF.

This clonotype was observed a handful of times. The V gene is TRBV20-1, the J gene TRBJ2-7, with 9 bases matching TRBD1. Germline loops: CDR1 DFQATT, CDR2 SNEGSKA (reference sequence). This CDR3 spans 14 amino acids. Trimming took 5 bases from V and 3 from J; bases not matched to a gene: 8. For the CDR3, the DNA is TGCAGTGCTGGGTCCGGGACAGGGTACTACGAGCAGTACTTC. Its protein product is CSAGSGTGYYEQYF.

A few counts support this clonotype. The V call is TRBV10-2, the J call TRBJ1-2, with TRBD1 matching over 7 bases. The germline CDR1 and CDR2 sequences are WSHSY and SAAADI. J gave up 5 bases and V 5 bases, and 5 bases lay outside the gene matches. The CDR3 runs to 13 residues. CDR3 DNA sequence: TGCGCCAGCAGTACTGGACAGGATTATGGCTACACCTTC. This gives the protein CASSTGQDYGYTF.

The chain carries TRBV7-8 and TRBJ2-1; D is unclear. The CDR3 runs 12 residues. The V and J ends lost 5 bases and 10 bases respectively, with 12 bases between them. The germline gives CDR1 SGHVS, CDR2 FQNEAQ. CDR3 amino acids: CASSPGSGEQFF. CDR3 coding DNA: TGTGCCAGCAGCCCGGGTAGTGGGGAGCAGTTCTTC.

This clonotype came up a few times. V usage is TRBV20-1 and J usage is TRBJ2-1; TRBD2 agrees at 7 bases. Germline values: CDR1 DFQATT, CDR2 SNEGSKA (reference sequence). V lost 6 bases, J lost 9 bases, and 14 bases stayed unmatched. The CDR3 totals 14 residues. The CDR3 nucleotides read TGCAGTGCGCAGCAAACGGGGGGAGTCGGTGAGCAGTTCTTC. Amino acids: CSAQQTGGVGEQFF.

This clonotype was counted between two and nine times. V gene TRBV5-1 combines with J gene TRBJ2-7; 8 bases align to TRBD1. The CDR3 runs 15 residues. CDR1 and CDR2 (germline): SGHRS, YFSETQ. After removal of 3 bases from V and 2 bases from J, the junction contained 7 bases not matched to a gene. CDR3 amino acids: CASSSALDRAYEQYF. CDR3 bases: TGCGCCAGCAGCTCGGCATTGGACAGGGCCTACGAGCAGTACTTC.

This clonotype was observed at least ten times. This rearrangement joins TRBV11-2 to TRBJ2-3; TRBD2 is a possible D gene (5 bases). V was cut by 3 bases and J by 1 base, with 11 bases left in between. Germline loops: CDR1 SGHAT, CDR2 FQNNGV. CDR3 length: 15 residues. The CDR3: CASSFPEDRTDTQYF. For the CDR3, the DNA is TGTGCCAGCAGCTTTCCGGAGGACCGCACAGATACGCAGTATTTT.

This clonotype was seen ten or more times. The V call is TRBV5-1, the J call TRBJ2-7; D is unresolved. Trimming left V 0 bases short and J 4 bases short, with 8 bases between. The CDR3 has 13 residues. The germline gives CDR1 SGHRS, CDR2 YFSETQ. The CDR3 DNA sequence: TGCGCCAGCAGCTTGGAGGAGTGGTACGAGCAGTACTTC. This sequence encodes CASSLEEWYEQYF.

There are many counts of this clonotype. The chain employs TRBV20-1 and TRBJ2-7, with TRBD2 identical over 8 bases. With V trimmed by 2 bases and J by 2 bases, 5 bases remained unmatched. CDR1 and CDR2 (germline): DFQATT, SNEGSKA (reference sequence). The CDR3 is made up of 14 amino acids. Here the CDR3 DNA reads TGCAGTGCTAGAAAGCGGGAGTACCCCTACGAGCAGTACTTC. This sequence encodes CSARKREYPYEQYF.

Regarding this clonotype: The junction differs from germline at one of its ends, possibly a read error. The chain employs TRBV10-3 and TRBJ2-7, with 11 bases lining up with TRBD1. Looked up from germline, CDR1 is ENHRY and CDR2 is SYGVKD. The CDR3 covers 12 residues. Here the CDR3 DNA reads TGTGCCATCAGTGAGACGAATGGACAGGGGGCGTTT. Translation gives CAISETNGQGAF.

Many counts were recorded for this clonotype. This chain links TRBV20-1 with TRBJ1-5, with a weak D call TRBD1 (5 bases). Germline V lookup: CDR1 DFQATT, CDR2 SNEGSKA (reference sequence). The CDR3 extends over 14 amino acids. V gave up 5 bases and J gave up 2 bases, with 13 bases separating them. The CDR3 DNA is TGCAGTGCTCACCCCAGGGATGGCAATCAGCCCCAGCATTTT. It codes for CSAHPRDGNQPQHF.

V usage is TRBV12-3 or TRBV12-4 and J usage is TRBJ2-2, with D possibly TRBD2 on 6 matching bases. The V end was cut by 5 bases, the J end by 2 bases, with 12 bases between. This CDR3 is 15 amino acids long. This CDR3 is CASSRRASNTGELFF. The CDR3 DNA sequence: TGTGCCAGCAGTCGGAGGGCCTCAAACACCGGGGAGCTGTTTTTT.

The chain joins TRBV18 to TRBJ2-1, with a tentative D call TRBD1 (6 bases). CDR1 and CDR2 from the germline V gene are KGHSH and LQKENI. Trimming took off 3 bases at V and 6 bases at J, with 9 bases between the two ends. The CDR3 totals 13 residues. CDR3 in amino acids: CASSPLTGNEQFF. CDR3 nucleotide sequence: TGTGCCAGCTCACCGCTGACAGGCAATGAGCAGTTCTTC.

The V call is TRBV7-2, the J call TRBJ2-7, with D possibly being TRBD1 or TRBD2 (7 bases each). This CDR3 has 15 amino acids. Germline V lookup: CDR1 SGHTA, CDR2 FQGNSA. V lost 3 bases and J lost 6, with 18 bases in between. Written as DNA, the CDR3 is TGTGCCAGCAGCTTCGTCTGGACCAGGGGGGGCGAGCAGTACTTC. Its translation is CASSFVWTRGGEQYF.

The rearrangement links TRBV12-3 or TRBV12-4 to TRBJ1-1, with D perhaps matching TRBD1 (5 bases). Trimming stripped 3 bases from V and 3 bases from J, with 8 bases between. This CDR3 comprises 13 residues. In nucleotides, the CDR3 is TGTGCCAGCAGTTTTGACAGCTACACTGAAGCTTTCTTT. This sequence encodes CASSFDSYTEAFF.

The chain recombines TRBV10-3 with TRBJ1-4; 7 positions agree with TRBD1. V shed 4 bases, J shed 6 bases, and the junction held 5 bases outside the gene matches. Per germline, CDR1 ENHRY and CDR2 SYGVKD. The CDR3 contains 14 residues. CDR3 DNA sequence: TGTGCCATCAGTGCCCAGGGGGGAGATGAAAAACTGTTTTTT. As protein: CAISAQGGDEKLFF.

In this sample, this clonotype turned up a few times. This chain uses TRBV7-2 with TRBJ1-1, with D uncertain. This CDR3 region has 14 residues. V was cut by 3 bases and J by 4 bases, with 12 bases left in between. Germline V CDR1 and CDR2: SGHTA, FQGNSA. The chain's CDR3 is CASSFLQVGTEAFF. CDR3 sequence (DNA): TGTGCCAGCAGCTTTCTTCAGGTGGGCACTGAAGCTTTCTTT.

The J gene is TRBJ1-2, the V gene TRBV7-2; tentative D call: TRBD1 (6 bases). The CDR3 is 17 amino acids. Per the germline V gene, CDR1 is SGHTA and CDR2 is FQGNSA. V dropped 1 base and J dropped 5 bases, with 20 bases sitting between them. The CDR3 DNA is TGTGCCAGCAGCTTAGAGGGGGGAGTAGTATGGGGATATGGCTACACCTTC. Its translation: CASSLEGGVVWGYGYTF.

The chain employs TRBV18 and TRBJ2-7, with 7 bases identical to TRBD1. The V gene end was trimmed by 2 bases and the J gene end by 3 bases; junction bases not matched to a gene: 4. Germline V gene data show CDR1 as KGHSH and CDR2 as LQKENI. There are 14 residues in the CDR3. DNA for the CDR3: TGTGCCAGCTCACCAGGGACAGACTTCTACGAGCAGTACTTC. Its translation is CASSPGTDFYEQYF.

Comments on this clonotype: Since a much larger clone is just one base distant, this may be a read error. The chain combines TRBV6-6 with TRBJ2-7; the D gene is possibly TRBD2 (6 bases). This CDR3 contains 14 residues. The V end lost 3 bases, the J end lost 0 bases, and 9 bases lay between the germline ends. Germline-derived CDR1 and CDR2 are MNHNY and SVGAGI (reference sequence). For the CDR3, the DNA is TGTGCCAGCAGTTATGACGGGAGCTCCTACGAGCAGTACTTC. It specifies CASSYDGSSYEQYF.

This clonotype was seen many times. The V and J genes are TRBV7-2 and TRBJ2-1; 7 nucleotides align to TRBD2. V shed 5 bases, J shed 0 bases, and the junction held 7 bases outside the gene matches. The CDR3 runs to 16 residues. Looked up from germline, CDR1 is SGHTA and CDR2 is FQGNSA. For the CDR3, the DNA is TGTGCCAGCAGCCCTTTGGGGGGGGGCTCCTACAATGAGCAGTTCTTC. Residues: CASSPLGGGSYNEQFF.

Ten or more counts support this clonotype. The genes are TRBV6-5 and TRBJ2-7, with a possible D match to TRBD2 (5 bases). CDR1 and CDR2 (germline): MNHEY, SVGAGI. Trimming took 7 bases from V and 6 from J, leaving 13 bases between them. This CDR3 spans 12 amino acids. CDR3 bases: TGTGCCAGCACCCCTCCTGCGGGCGAGCAGTACTTC. This sequence encodes CASTPPAGEQYF.

As regards this clonotype: At one end the junction does not follow the germline gene, possibly because of a read error. The V and J genes are TRBV27 and TRBJ1-4, with D hard to call. The CDR3 totals 8 residues. Germline V gene lookup returns CDR1 MNHEY and CDR2 SMNVEV (reference sequence). The chain's CDR3 is CASRTLGF. Written as DNA, the CDR3 is TGTGCCAGCCGCACCCTAGGTTTT.

This clonotype occurred many times. This chain joins TRBV11-2 and TRBJ1-1; TRBD1 matches at 7 bases. The V gene end was trimmed by 2 bases and the J gene end by 5 bases; junction bases not matched to a gene: 2. The CDR3 has 13 amino acids. Germline V lookup: CDR1 SGHAT, CDR2 FQNNGV. The CDR3 here is CASSLSRGTEAFF. CDR3 nucleotide sequence: TGTGCCAGCAGCTTATCCAGGGGGACTGAAGCTTTCTTT.

This chain links TRBV7-3 with TRBJ2-3; D is tentatively TRBD1 or TRBD2 (5 bases each). Germline CDR1 and CDR2: SGHTA and FQGTGA. With 0 bases removed from V and 2 bases from J, the gap between germline ends came to 9 bases. The CDR3 runs to 15 residues. The CDR3 DNA sequence: TGTGCCAGCAGCTTAACGGGGGTGTACACAGATACGCAGTATTTT. Translated: CASSLTGVYTDTQYF.